These 14 T cell receptor beta chains originate from one sample sequenced in a study of blood T cell repertoires in COVID-19. Profiling relied on immunoSEQ multiplex PCR, and the TCRdb table lists in-frame clones only, not all of them. The sample includes tens of thousands of clones, approximately 94% seen only once; the top ten take approximately 8.4%. Sample: peripheral blood. Receptor source: a human donor in a cohort sampled during active COVID-19.

This chain uses TRBV7-9 with TRBJ1-1; 7 nucleotides match TRBD1. Trimming cost V 5 bases and J 3 bases; bases outside gene matches: 6. Germline V gives CDR1 SEHNR, CDR2 FQNEAQ (reference sequence). This CDR3 comprises 14 residues. The CDR3 DNA reads TGTGCCAGCAGCCCGCGGGACAGCTACACTGAAGCTTTCTTT. It yields the protein CASSPRDSYTEAFF.

The V call is TRBV4-2, the J call TRBJ1-2, with 8 positions matching TRBD1. This CDR3 has 17 residues. Trimming took 4 bases from V and 2 from J; bases not matched to a gene: 12. Looked up from germline, CDR1 is LGHNA and CDR2 is YNFKEQ. The CDR3 loop reads CASSLASPTGDNYGYTF. The CDR3 DNA is TGTGCCAGCAGCCTAGCCTCCCCGACAGGGGACAACTATGGCTACACCTTC.

Notes on this clone: The same CDR3 arises from other DNA sequences in this sample as well. The chain uses TRBV27 and TRBJ1-2; no clear D. CDR1 is MNHEY, CDR2 SMNVEV, per germline (reference sequence). The CDR3 length is 15 residues. V lost 5 bases, J lost 7 bases, and 20 bases lay in between. CDR3 coding DNA: TGTGCCAGCAGTCCGACACCTGGGATTCGGGGTGGCTACACCTTC. Amino acids: CASSPTPGIRGGYTF.

This clone has just one count. The chain is built from TRBV6-5 and TRBJ2-3; D is possibly TRBD2 (6 bases). The V gene's germline CDR1 is MNHEY and CDR2 SVGAGI. V lost 7 bases and J lost 0, with 8 bases in between. The CDR3 is 13 residues long. CDR3: CASNGGSTDTQYF. CDR3 coding DNA: TGTGCCAGCAACGGGGGAAGCACAGATACGCAGTATTTT.

This clone turned up a few times. The V and J genes are TRBV14 and TRBJ2-5; D might be TRBD2 (6 bases). Germline CDR1 SGHDN, CDR2 FVKESK. The germline V and J ends were trimmed by 4 bases and 4 bases, with 13 bases remaining between them. This CDR3 spans 14 amino acids. The CDR3 DNA sequence: TGTGCCAGCAGCCCGGCGGCCGGGGGAGAGACCCAGTACTTC. Its protein is CASSPAAGGETQYF.

J is TRBJ2-7 and V is TRBV6-6; TRBD2 might be the D (6 bases). This CDR3 comprises 13 residues. V lost 0 bases and J 4 bases, leaving 7 bases between the germline ends. Germline V lookup: CDR1 MNHNY, CDR2 SVGAGI (reference sequence). The CDR3 nucleotides read TGTGCCAGCAGTTACTCGGGGAGGTACGAGCAGTACTTC. Its protein is CASSYSGRYEQYF.

This chain uses TRBV5-1 with TRBJ1-4, with 7 bases identical to TRBD1. This CDR3 has 14 residues. Germline V lookup: CDR1 SGHRS, CDR2 YFSETQ. V trimming: 1 base; J trimming: 5 bases; junction bases outside the gene matches: 2. The CDR3 sequence is CASSLRQGNEKLFF. The CDR3 DNA reads as TGCGCCAGCAGCTTGAGACAGGGCAATGAAAAACTGTTTTTT.

This chain joins TRBV28 and TRBJ2-3; 9 positions agree with TRBD2. The CDR3 totals 15 residues. The germline V gene encodes CDR1 MDHEN and CDR2 SYDVKM. V dropped 6 bases and J dropped 2; count of bases not matched to a gene: 6. CDR3 protein: CASRPQREDTDTQYF. CDR3 coding DNA: TGTGCCAGCAGACCTCAGCGGGAGGACACAGATACGCAGTATTTT.

The chain employs TRBV19 and TRBJ1-2, with 11 bases identical to TRBD1. This CDR3 has 15 residues. V was pared by 9 bases and J by 3 bases, with 9 bases of the junction left unmatched. Germline V gene sequence: CDR1 LNHDA, CDR2 SQIVND (reference sequence). DNA for the CDR3: TGTGCCAGCCGGGACAGGGGGTCCCTACACTATGGCTACACCTTC. Its protein product is CASRDRGSLHYGYTF.

V gene TRBV24-1 combines with J gene TRBJ1-1, with D hard to call. V gave up 4 bases and J gave up 7 bases, with 9 bases separating them. Germline CDR1 KGHDR, CDR2 SFDVKD. This CDR3 has 12 amino acids. The CDR3 reads CATSEEGREAFF. The CDR3 bases are TGTGCCACCAGTGAGGAGGGCCGTGAAGCTTTCTTT.

For the CDR3, the DNA is TGTGCCAGCACCGGGGAGAACTACGAGCAGTACTTC. Residues: CASTGENYEQYF. The rearrangement joins TRBV2 to TRBJ2-7, with TRBD2 as a possible D gene (5 bases). CDR1 and CDR2 from the germline V gene are SNHLY and FYNNEI. This CDR3 is 12 amino acids long. V was clipped by 7 bases and J by 3 bases, with 10 bases between them.

In DNA, the CDR3 is TGTGCCAGCAGATACCAGTACCAAGAGACCCAGTACTTC. Protein sequence: CASRYQYQETQYF. This chain uses TRBV28 with TRBJ2-5; D unclear. V was cut by 6 bases and J by 0 bases, with 8 bases left in between. Germline CDR1 is MDHEN and CDR2 is SYDVKM. This CDR3 spans 13 amino acids. Looking up the rest from reference TRBV28 and TRBJ2-5 gives the full variable domain: DVKVTQSSRYLVKRTGEKVFLECVQDMDHENMFWYRQDPGLGLRLIYFSYDVKMKEKGDIPEGYSVSREKKERFSLILESASTNQTSMYLCASRYQYQETQYFGPGTRLLVL.

This chain links TRBV11-2 with TRBJ1-1, with D uncertain. Germline V lookup: CDR1 SGHAT, CDR2 FQNNGV. The length of the CDR3 is 16 residues. With 7 bases removed from V and 0 bases from J, the gap between germline ends came to 18 bases. The chain's CDR3 is CASTSGRFSMNTEAFF. CDR3 in DNA: TGTGCCAGCACCTCAGGCAGGTTCTCCATGAACACTGAAGCTTTCTTT.

The V call is TRBV6-6, the J call TRBJ1-5, with 9 bases identical to TRBD1. Germline CDR1 is MNHNY and CDR2 is SVGAGI (reference sequence). The CDR3 has 14 residues. The junction had 4 bases not matched to a gene; V was cut back by 3 bases and J by 7 bases. CDR3 amino acids: CASSYGQGNQPQHF. Written as DNA, the CDR3 is TGTGCCAGCAGTTATGGACAGGGGAACCAGCCCCAGCATTTT.